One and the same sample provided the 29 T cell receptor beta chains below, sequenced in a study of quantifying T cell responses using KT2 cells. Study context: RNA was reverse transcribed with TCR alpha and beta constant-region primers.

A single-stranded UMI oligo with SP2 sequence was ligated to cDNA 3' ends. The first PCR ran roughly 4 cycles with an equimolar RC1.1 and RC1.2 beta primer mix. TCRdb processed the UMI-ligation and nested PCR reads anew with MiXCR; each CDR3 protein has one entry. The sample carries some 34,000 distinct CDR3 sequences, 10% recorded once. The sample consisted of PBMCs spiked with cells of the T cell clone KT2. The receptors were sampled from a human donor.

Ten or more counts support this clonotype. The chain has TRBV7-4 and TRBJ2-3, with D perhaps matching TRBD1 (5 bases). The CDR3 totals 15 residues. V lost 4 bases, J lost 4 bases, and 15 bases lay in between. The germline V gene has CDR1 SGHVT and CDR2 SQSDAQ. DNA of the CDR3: TGTGCCAGCAGCTACTTAGCTGGGGCCTCAGATACGCAGTATTTT. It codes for CASSYLAGASDTQYF.

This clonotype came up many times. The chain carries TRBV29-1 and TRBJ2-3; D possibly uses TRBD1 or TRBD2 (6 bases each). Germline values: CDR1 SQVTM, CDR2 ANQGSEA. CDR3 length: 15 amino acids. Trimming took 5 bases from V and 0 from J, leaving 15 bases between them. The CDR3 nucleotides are TGCAGCGTTCTTCCCACAGGGACTAGCACAGATACGCAGTATTTT. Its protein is CSVLPTGTSTDTQYF.

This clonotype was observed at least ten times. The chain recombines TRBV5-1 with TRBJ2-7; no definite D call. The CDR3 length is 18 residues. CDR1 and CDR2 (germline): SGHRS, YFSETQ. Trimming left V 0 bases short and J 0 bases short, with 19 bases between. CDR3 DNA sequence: TGCGCCAGCAGCTTGGCCCTACCTCGAGTCACCTTCTCCTACGAGCAGTACTTC. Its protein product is CASSLALPRVTFSYEQYF.

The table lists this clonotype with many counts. This CDR3 reads CASSVGNTEAFF. The CDR3 region has the DNA TGTGCCAGCAGTGTGGGAAACACTGAAGCTTTCTTT. The chain carries TRBV6-1 and TRBJ1-1; D not resolved. The V end was cut by 4 bases, the J end by 2 bases, with 5 bases between. The CDR3 has 12 residues. The V gene's germline CDR1 is MNHNS and CDR2 SASEGT.

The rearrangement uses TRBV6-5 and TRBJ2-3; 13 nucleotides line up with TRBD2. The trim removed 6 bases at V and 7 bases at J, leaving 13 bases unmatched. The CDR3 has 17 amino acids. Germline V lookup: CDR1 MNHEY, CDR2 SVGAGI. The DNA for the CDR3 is TGTGCCAGCAGACCTCTCGGACTAGCGGGGGAGGGAAATACGCAGTATTTT. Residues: CASRPLGLAGEGNTQYF.

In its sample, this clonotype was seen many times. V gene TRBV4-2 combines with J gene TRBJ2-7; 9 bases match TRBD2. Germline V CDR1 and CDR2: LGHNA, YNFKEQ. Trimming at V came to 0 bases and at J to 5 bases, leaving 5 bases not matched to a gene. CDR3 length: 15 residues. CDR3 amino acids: CASSQEKLAGDEQYF. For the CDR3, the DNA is TGTGCCAGCAGCCAAGAAAAATTAGCGGGAGACGAGCAGTACTTC.

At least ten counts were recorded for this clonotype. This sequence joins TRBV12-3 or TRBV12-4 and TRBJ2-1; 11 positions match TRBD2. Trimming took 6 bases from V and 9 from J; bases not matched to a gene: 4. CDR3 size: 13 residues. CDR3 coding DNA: TGTGCCAGCAGGACTAGCGGGATTAGTGAGCAGTTCTTC. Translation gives CASRTSGISEQFF.

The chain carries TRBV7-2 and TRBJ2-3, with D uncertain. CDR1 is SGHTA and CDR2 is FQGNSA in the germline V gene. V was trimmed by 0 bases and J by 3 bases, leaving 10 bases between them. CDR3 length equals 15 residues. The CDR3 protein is CASSLASVGTDTQYF. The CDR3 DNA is TGTGCCAGCAGCTTAGCGAGTGTAGGAACAGATACGCAGTATTTT.

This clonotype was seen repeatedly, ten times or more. Here the CDR3 reads CSAGGRLNTEAFF. The DNA for the CDR3 is TGCAGTGCTGGGGGACGGTTGAACACTGAAGCTTTCTTT. V and J are TRBV20-1 and TRBJ1-1; the D gene is possibly TRBD1 (5 bases). V gave up 5 bases and J gave up 0 bases, with 10 bases separating them. The CDR3 length is 13 residues. The germline gives CDR1 DFQATT, CDR2 SNEGSKA (reference sequence).

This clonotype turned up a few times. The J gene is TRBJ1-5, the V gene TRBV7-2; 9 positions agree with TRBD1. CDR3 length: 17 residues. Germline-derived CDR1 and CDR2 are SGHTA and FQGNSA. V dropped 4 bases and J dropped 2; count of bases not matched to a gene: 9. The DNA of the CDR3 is TGTGCCAGCAGCTCGAATTCGGGACAGGGCCGCAATCAGCCCCAGCATTTT. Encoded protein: CASSSNSGQGRNQPQHF.

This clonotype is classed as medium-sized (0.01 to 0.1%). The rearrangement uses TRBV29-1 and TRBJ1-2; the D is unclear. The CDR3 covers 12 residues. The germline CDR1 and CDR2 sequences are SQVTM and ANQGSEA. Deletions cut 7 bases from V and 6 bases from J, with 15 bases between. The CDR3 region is CSAAGIRDGYTF. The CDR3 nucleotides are TGCAGCGCCGCGGGCATTAGAGATGGCTACACCTTC. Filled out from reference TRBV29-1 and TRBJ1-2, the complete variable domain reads SAVISQKPSRDICQRGTSLTIQCQVDSQVTMMFWYRQQPGQSLTLIATANQGSEATYESGFVIDKFPISRPNLTFSTLTVSNMSPEDSSIYLCSAAGIRDGYTFGSGTRLTVV.

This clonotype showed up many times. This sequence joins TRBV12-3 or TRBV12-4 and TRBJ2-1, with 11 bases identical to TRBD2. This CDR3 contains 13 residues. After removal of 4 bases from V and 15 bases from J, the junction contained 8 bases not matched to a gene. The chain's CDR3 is CASSSGSGGAWFF. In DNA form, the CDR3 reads TGTGCCAGCAGTTCTGGTAGCGGGGGGGCCTGGTTCTTC.

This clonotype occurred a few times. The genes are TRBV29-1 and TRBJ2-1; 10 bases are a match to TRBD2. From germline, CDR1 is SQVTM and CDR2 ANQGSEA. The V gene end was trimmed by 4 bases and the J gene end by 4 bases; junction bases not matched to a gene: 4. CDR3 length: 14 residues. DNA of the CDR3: TGCAGCGTTGTCACTAGCGGGGCGTACAATGAGCAGTTCTTC. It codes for CSVVTSGAYNEQFF.

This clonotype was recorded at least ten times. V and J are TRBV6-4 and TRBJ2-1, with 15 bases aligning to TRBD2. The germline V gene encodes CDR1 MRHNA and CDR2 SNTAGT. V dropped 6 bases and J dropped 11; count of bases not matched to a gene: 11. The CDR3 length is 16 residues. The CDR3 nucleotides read TGTGCCAGCAGCTATTCCGGGACTAGCGGGAGGACCCAGCAGTTCTTC. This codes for CASSYSGTSGRTQQFF.

CDR3 in DNA: TGTGCCAGCAGCTTGGCGGGAACTAGCACAGATACGCAGTATTTT. This translates into CASSLAGTSTDTQYF. The chain couples TRBV7-2 to TRBJ2-3; possible D gene TRBD2, 6 bases. This CDR3 is 15 amino acids long. CDR1 is SGHTA, CDR2 FQGNSA, per germline. The V end was cut by 3 bases, the J end by 0 bases, with 10 bases between. The whole variable domain, remainder taken from reference TRBV7-2 and TRBJ2-3, is GAGVSQSPSNKVTEKGKDVELRCDPISGHTALYWYRQSLGQGLEFLIYFQGNSAPDKSGLPSDRFSAERTGGSVSTLTIQRTQQEDSAVYLCASSLAGTSTDTQYFGPGTRLTVL.

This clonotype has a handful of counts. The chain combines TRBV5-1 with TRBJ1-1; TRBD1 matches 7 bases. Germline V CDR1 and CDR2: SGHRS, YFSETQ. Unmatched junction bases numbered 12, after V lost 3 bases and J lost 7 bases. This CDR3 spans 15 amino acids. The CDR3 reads CASSSYGQERNEAFF. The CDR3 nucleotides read TGCGCCAGCAGCTCCTACGGACAGGAACGAAATGAAGCTTTCTTT.

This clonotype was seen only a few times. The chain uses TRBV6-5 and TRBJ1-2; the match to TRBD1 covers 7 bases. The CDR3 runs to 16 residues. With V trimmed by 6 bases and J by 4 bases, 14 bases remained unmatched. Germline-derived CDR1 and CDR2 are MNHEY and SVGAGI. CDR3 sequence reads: CASSQSGTALLYGYTF. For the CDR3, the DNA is TGTGCCAGCAGCCAATCCGGGACAGCTTTACTCTATGGCTACACCTTC.

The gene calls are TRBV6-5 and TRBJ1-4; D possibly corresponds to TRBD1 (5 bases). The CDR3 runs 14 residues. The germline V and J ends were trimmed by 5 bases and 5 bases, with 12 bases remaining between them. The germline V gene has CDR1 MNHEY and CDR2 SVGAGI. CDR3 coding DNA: TGTGCCAGCAGTCCCGGGGACCGGAATGAAAAACTGTTTTTT. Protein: CASSPGDRNEKLFF.

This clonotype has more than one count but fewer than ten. CDR3: CASSLDRKNYGYTF. CDR3 DNA sequence: TGTGCCAGCAGTTTGGACAGGAAGAACTATGGCTACACCTTC. The rearrangement uses TRBV27 and TRBJ1-2; 7 positions agree with TRBD1. This CDR3 contains 14 residues. The germline V gene encodes CDR1 MNHEY and CDR2 SMNVEV (reference sequence). Losses at the gene ends were 3 bases for V and 2 bases for J; bases not matched to a gene: 3.

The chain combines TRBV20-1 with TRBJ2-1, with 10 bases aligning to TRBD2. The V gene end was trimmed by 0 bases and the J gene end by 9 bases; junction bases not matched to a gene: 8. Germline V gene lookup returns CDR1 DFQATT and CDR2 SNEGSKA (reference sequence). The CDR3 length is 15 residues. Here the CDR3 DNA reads TGCAGTGCTAGAGATATGCTAGCGGGAGAGGTTGAGCAGTTCTTC. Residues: CSARDMLAGEVEQFF.

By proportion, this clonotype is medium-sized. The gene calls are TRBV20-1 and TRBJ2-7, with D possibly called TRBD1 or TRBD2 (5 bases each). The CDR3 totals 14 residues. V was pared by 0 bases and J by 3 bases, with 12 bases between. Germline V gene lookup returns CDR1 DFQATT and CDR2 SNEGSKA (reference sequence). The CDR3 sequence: CSARETEGNYEQYF. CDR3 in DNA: TGCAGTGCTAGAGAGACAGAGGGAAACTACGAGCAGTACTTC.

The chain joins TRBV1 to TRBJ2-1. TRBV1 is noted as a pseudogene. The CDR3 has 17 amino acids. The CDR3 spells CTSSQDFTPRSYNEQFF. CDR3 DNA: TGCACCAGCAGCCAAGATTTTACACCTCGCTCCTACAATGAGCAGTTCTTC.

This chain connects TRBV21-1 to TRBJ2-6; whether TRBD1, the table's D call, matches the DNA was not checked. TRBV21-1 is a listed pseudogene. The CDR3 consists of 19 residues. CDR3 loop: CASSETRIQGAYGANVLTF. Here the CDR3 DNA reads TGTGCCAGCAGCGAAACCCGGATACAGGGGGCGTATGGGGCCAACGTCCTGACTTTC.

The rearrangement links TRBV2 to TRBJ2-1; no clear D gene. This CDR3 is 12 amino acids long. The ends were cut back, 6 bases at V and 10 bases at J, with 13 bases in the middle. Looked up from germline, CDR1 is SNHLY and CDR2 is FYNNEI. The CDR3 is CASREFRGEQFF. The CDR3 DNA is TGTGCCAGCAGAGAATTTCGCGGAGAGCAGTTCTTC.

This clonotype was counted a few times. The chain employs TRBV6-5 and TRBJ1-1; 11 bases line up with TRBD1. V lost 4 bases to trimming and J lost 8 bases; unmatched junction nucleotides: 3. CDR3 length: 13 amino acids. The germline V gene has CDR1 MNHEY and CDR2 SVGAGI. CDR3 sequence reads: CASSLDRGQEAFF. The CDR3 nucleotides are TGTGCCAGCAGTTTGGACAGGGGGCAGGAAGCTTTCTTT.

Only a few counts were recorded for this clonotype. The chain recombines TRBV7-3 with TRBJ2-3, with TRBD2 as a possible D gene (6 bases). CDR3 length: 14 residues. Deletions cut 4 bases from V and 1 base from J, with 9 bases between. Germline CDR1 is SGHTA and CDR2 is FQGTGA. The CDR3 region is CASSSWGGTDTQYF. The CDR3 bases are TGTGCCAGCAGCTCTTGGGGGGGCACAGATACGCAGTATTTT.

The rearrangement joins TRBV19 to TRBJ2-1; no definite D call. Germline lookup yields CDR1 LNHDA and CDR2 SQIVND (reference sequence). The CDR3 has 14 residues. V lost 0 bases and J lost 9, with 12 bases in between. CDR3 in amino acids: CASSIDTIHTEQFF. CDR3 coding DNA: TGTGCCAGTAGTATAGACACGATTCACACTGAGCAGTTCTTC. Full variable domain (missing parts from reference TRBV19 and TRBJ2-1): DGGITQSPKYLFRKEGQNVTLSCEQNLNHDAMYWYRQDPGQGLRLIYYSQIVNDFQKGDIAEGYSVSREKKESFPLTVTSAQKNPTAFYLCASSIDTIHTEQFFGPGTRLTVL.

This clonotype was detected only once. The CDR3 reads CAVHRDPPNTEAFF. The CDR3 nucleotides are TGTGCCGTGCACAGGGACCCGCCGAACACTGAAGCTTTCTTT. This rearrangement joins TRBV2 to TRBJ1-1; TRBD1 is a possible D gene (6 bases). CDR1 SNHLY and CDR2 FYNNEI come from the germline V gene. This CDR3 region has 14 residues. V lost 11 bases to trimming and J lost 1 base, with 17 bases between them. Filled out from reference TRBV2 and TRBJ1-1, the complete variable domain reads EPEVTQTPSHQVTQMGQEVILRCVPISNHLYFYWYRQILGQKVEFLVSFYNNEISEKSEIFDDQFSVERPDGSNFTLKIRSTKLEDSAMYFCAVHRDPPNTEAFFGQGTRLTVV.

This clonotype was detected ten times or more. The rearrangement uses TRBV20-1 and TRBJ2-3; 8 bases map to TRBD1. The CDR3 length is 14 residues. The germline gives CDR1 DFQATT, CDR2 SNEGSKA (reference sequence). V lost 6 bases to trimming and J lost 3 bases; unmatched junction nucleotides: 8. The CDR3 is CSALGQGLTDTQYF. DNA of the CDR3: TGCAGTGCACTAGGACAGGGATTAACAGATACGCAGTATTTT.